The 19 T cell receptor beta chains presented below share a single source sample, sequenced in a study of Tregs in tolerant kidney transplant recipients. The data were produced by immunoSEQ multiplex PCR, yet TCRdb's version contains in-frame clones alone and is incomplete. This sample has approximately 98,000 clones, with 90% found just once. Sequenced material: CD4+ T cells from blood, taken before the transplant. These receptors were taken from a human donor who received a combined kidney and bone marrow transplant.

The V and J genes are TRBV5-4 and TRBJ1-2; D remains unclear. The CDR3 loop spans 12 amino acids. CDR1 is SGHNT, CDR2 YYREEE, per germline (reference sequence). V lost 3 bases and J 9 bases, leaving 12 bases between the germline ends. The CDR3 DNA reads TGTGCCAGCAGCTGGGAGGGTAGGAGCTACACCTTC. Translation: CASSWEGRSYTF.

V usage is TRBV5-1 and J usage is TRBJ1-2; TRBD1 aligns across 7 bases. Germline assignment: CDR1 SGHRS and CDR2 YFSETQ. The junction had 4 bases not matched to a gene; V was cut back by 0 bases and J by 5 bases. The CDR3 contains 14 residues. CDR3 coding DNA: TGCGCCAGCAGCTTGGCCCCAGGGGGGTATGGCTACACCTTC. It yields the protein CASSLAPGGYGYTF.

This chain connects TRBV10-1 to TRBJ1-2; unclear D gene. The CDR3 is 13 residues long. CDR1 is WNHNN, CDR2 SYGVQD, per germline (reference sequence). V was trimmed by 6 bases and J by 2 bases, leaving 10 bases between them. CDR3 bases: TGCGCCAGCAGCGAACAGAAAAACTATGGCTACACCTTC. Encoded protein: CASSEQKNYGYTF.

CDR3 sequence (DNA): TGTGCCAGCAGCCAAGGTGGTGCCCTGGTGAGCGAGCAGTACTTC. Its translation: CASSQGGALVSEQYF. The chain is built from TRBV4-2 and TRBJ2-7; D unclear. Germline loops: CDR1 LGHNA, CDR2 YNFKEQ. The CDR3 has 15 amino acids. With 1 base removed from V and 6 bases from J, the gap between germline ends came to 16 bases.

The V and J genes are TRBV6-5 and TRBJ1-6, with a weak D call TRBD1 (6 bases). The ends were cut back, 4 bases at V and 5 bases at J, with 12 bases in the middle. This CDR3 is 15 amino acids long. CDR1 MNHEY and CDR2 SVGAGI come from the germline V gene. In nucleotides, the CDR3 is TGTGCCAGCAGTTCACTGGGACAAGATAATTCACCCCTCCACTTT. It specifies CASSSLGQDNSPLHF.

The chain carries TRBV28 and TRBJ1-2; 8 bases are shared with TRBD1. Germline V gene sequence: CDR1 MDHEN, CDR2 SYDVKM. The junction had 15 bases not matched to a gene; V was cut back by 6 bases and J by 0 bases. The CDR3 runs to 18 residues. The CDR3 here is CASRPLTGTGHTNYGYTF. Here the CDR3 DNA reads TGTGCCAGCAGACCCCTTACAGGGACAGGCCATACTAACTATGGCTACACCTTC.

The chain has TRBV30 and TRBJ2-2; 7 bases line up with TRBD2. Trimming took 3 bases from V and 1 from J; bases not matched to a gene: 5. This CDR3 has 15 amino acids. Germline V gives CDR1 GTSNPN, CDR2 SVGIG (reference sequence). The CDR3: CAWSEAGLNTGELFF. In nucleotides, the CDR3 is TGTGCCTGGAGCGAAGCGGGGTTGAACACCGGGGAGCTGTTTTTT. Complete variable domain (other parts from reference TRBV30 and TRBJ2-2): SQTIHQWPATLVQPVGSPLSLECTVEGTSNPNLYWYRQAAGRGLQLLFYSVGIGQISSEVPQNLSASRPQDRQFILSSKKLLLSDSGFYLCAWSEAGLNTGELFFGEGSRLTVL.

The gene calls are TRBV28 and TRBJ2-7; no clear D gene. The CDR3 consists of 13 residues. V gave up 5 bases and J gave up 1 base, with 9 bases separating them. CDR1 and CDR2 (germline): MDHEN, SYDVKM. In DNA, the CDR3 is TGTGCCAGCAGTAAAGGCGGATCCTACGAGCAGTACTTC. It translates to CASSKGGSYEQYF.

The CDR3 nucleotides read TGTGCCAGCAGCTGGGACAGGGGTAAAGATACGCAGTATTTT. Translating gives CASSWDRGKDTQYF. The rearrangement joins TRBV2 to TRBJ2-3; 10 bases fit TRBD1. From germline, CDR1 is SNHLY and CDR2 FYNNEI. Losses at the gene ends were 6 bases for V and 5 bases for J; bases not matched to a gene: 5. CDR3 size: 14 residues.

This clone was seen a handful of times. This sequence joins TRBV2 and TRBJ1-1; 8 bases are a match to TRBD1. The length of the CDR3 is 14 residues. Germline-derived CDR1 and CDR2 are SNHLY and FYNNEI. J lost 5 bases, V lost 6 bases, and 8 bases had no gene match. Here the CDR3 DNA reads TGTGCCAGCAGGTGGACAGGGATGGGGACTGAAGCTTTCTTT. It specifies CASRWTGMGTEAFF.

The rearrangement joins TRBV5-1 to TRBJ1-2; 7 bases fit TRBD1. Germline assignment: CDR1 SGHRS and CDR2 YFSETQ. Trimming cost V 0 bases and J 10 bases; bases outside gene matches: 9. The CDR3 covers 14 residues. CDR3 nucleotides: TGCGCCAGCAGCTTGGACAGGGGCGTCGAATTCTACACCTTC. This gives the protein CASSLDRGVEFYTF.

The CDR3 region is CASSARDRDYGYTF. The CDR3, as DNA: TGTGCCAGCAGCGCACGGGACAGAGACTATGGCTACACCTTC. The V call is TRBV9, the J call TRBJ1-2; 7 bases line up with TRBD1. Germline values: CDR1 SGDLS, CDR2 YYNGEE. V was pared by 3 bases and J by 3 bases, with 5 bases of the junction left unmatched. CDR3 length: 14 amino acids.

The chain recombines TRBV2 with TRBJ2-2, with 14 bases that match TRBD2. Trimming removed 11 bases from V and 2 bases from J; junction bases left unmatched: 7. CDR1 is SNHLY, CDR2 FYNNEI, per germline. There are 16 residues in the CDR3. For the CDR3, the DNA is TGTGCCCGAGGGACTAGCGGGAGTGTCAACACCGGGGAGCTGTTTTTT. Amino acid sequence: CARGTSGSVNTGELFF. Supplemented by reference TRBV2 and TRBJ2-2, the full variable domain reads EPEVTQTPSHQVTQMGQEVILRCVPISNHLYFYWYRQILGQKVEFLVSFYNNEISEKSEIFDDQFSVERPDGSNFTLKIRSTKLEDSAMYFCARGTSGSVNTGELFFGEGSRLTVL.

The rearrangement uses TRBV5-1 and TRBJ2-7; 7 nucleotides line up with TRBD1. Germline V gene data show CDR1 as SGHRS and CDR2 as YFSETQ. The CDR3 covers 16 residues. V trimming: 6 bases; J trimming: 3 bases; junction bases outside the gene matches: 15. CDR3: CASTLNLGQKGYEQYF. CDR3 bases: TGCGCCAGCACCCTGAACCTGGGACAGAAAGGCTACGAGCAGTACTTC.

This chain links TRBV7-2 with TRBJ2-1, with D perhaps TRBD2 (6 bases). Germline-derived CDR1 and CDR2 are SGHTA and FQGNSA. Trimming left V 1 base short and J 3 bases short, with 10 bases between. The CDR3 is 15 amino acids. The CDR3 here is CASSLEPGVYNEQFF. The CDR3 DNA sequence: TGTGCCAGCAGCTTAGAACCGGGAGTCTACAATGAGCAGTTCTTC.

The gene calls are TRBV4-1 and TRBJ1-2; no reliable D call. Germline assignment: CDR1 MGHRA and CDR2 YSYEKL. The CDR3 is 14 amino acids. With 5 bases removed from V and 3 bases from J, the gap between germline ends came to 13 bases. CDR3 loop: CASSLSLTDYGYTF. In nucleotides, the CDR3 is TGCGCCAGCAGCTTGTCACTTACCGACTATGGCTACACCTTC.

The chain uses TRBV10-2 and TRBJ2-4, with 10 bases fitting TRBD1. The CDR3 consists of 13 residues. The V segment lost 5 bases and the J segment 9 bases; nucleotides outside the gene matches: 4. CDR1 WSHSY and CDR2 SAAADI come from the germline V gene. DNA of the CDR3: TGCGCCAGCAGTTCCCGACAGGGGGCCATTCAGTACTTC. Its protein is CASSSRQGAIQYF.

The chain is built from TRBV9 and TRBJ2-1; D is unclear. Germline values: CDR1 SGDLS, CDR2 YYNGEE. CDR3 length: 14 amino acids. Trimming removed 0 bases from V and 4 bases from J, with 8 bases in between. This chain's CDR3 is CASSVGTRYNEQFF. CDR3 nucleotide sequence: TGTGCCAGCAGCGTAGGAACTCGATACAATGAGCAGTTCTTC. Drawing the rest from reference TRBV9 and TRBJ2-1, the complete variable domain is DSGVTQTPKHLITATGQRVTLRCSPRSGDLSVYWYQQSLDQGLQFLIQYYNGEERAKGNILERFSAQQFPDLHSELNLSSLELGDSALYFCASSVGTRYNEQFFGPGTRLTVL.

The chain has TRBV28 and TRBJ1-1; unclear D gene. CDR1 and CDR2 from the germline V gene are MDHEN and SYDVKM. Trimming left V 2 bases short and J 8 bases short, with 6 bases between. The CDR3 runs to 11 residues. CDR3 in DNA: TGTGCCAGCAGTTTAATGGCAGAAGCTTTCTTT. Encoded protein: CASSLMAEAFF.